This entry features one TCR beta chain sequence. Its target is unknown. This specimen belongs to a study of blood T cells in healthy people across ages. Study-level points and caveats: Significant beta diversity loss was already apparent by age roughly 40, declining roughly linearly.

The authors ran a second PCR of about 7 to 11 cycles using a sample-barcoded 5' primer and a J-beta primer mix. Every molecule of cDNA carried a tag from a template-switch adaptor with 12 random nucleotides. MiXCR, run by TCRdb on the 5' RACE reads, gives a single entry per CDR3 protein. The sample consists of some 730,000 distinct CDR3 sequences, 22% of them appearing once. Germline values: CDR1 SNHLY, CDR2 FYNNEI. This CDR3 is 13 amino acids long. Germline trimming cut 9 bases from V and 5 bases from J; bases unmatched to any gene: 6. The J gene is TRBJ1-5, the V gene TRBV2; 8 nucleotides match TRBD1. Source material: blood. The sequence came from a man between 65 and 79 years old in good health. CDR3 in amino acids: CASKGTGYQPQHF. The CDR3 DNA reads TGTGCCAGTAAGGGGACAGGCTATCAGCCCCAGCATTTT.